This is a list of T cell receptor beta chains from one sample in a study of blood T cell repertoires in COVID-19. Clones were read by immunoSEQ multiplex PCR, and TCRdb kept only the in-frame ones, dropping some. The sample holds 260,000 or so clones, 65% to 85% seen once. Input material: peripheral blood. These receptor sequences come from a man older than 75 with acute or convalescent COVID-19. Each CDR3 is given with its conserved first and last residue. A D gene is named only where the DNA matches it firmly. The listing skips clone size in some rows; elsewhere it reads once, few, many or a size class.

CDR3: CASSLGLSNNEQFF; DNA: TGTGCCAGCAGCTTGGGTCTTAGTAACAATGAGCAGTTCTTC; size: -; length: 14; J: TRBJ2-1; V: TRBV5-8; D: -
CDR3: CASSEQGFGYTF; DNA: TGTGCCAGCAGCGAGCAGGGCTTTGGCTACACCTTC; size: -; length: 12; J: TRBJ1-2; V: TRBV7-2; D: -
CDR3: CASSFGQGSYEQYF; DNA: TGTGCCAGCAGCTTCGGACAGGGTTCCTACGAGCAGTACTTC; size: -; length: 14; J: TRBJ2-7; V: TRBV5-5; D: TRBD1
CDR3: CASSPQGITYEQYF; DNA: TGTGCCAGCTCCCCCCAGGGGATCACCTACGAGCAGTACTTC; size: -; length: 14; J: TRBJ2-7; V: TRBV18; D: -
CDR3: CASSLTSGRADYEQYF; DNA: TGTGCCAGCAGCCTCACTAGCGGGAGGGCCGACTACGAGCAGTACTTC; size: -; length: 16; J: TRBJ2-7; V: TRBV11-2; D: TRBD2
CDR3: CAWSPQGYEQYF; DNA: TGTGCCTGGAGCCCTCAGGGATACGAGCAGTACTTC; size: -; length: 12; J: TRBJ2-7; V: TRBV30; D: -
CDR3: CASRTNQQGVEQYF; DNA: TGTGCCAGTAGAACCAATCAACAGGGGGTCGAGCAGTACTTC; size: few; length: 14; J: TRBJ2-7; V: TRBV19; D: TRBD1
CDR3: CASSQLSYGYTF; DNA: TGTGCCAGCAGCCAATTGAGCTATGGCTACACCTTC; size: -; length: 12; J: TRBJ1-2; V: TRBV16; D: -
CDR3: CASSYSFTKENTIYF; DNA: TGTGCCAGCAGTTACTCTTTTACAAAAGAAAACACCATATATTTT; size: -; length: 15; J: TRBJ1-3; V: TRBV6-6; D: -
CDR3: CASSTLPHPGSYNEQFF; DNA: TGTGCCAGCAGCACCCTACCCCACCCCGGGAGCTACAATGAGCAGTTCTTC; size: -; length: 17; J: TRBJ2-1; V: TRBV7-9; D: -
CDR3: CASSYGLVSNEQFF; DNA: TGTGCCAGTAGTTACGGACTAGTCTCGAATGAGCAGTTCTTC; size: -; length: 14; J: TRBJ2-1; V: TRBV19; D: TRBD2
CDR3: CASSPTRSYEQYF; DNA: TGTGCCAGCTCTCCGACTAGGTCCTACGAGCAGTACTTC; size: -; length: 13; J: TRBJ2-7; V: TRBV2; D: -
CDR3: CASRPQGLIADTQYF; DNA: TGTGCCAGTAGACCACAGGGGCTTATCGCAGATACGCAGTATTTT; size: -; length: 15; J: TRBJ2-3; V: TRBV19; D: TRBD1
CDR3: CAWSVQGTEAFF; DNA: TGTGCCTGGAGTGTACAGGGTACTGAAGCTTTCTTT; size: -; length: 12; J: TRBJ1-1; V: TRBV30; D: -
CDR3: CASRPLGLATDTQYF; DNA: TGTGCCAGCCGTCCATTGGGACTAGCGACAGATACGCAGTATTTT; size: -; length: 15; J: TRBJ2-3; V: TRBV27; D: TRBD2